Sequencing of this T cell receptor (beta chain) was carried out in a study of shared clonotypes between healthy human individuals. Study-wide background: Three plates each covered CD4 naive and memory; CD8 naive two, CD8 memory one.

In germline, CDR1 is GTSNPN, CDR2 SVGIG (reference sequence). Trimming removed 3 bases at V and 10 bases at J, with 15 bases between. This CDR3 comprises 12 residues. Remarks on this clone: Its antigen is currently unknown.

Clones were read by immunoSEQ multiplex PCR, and TCRdb kept only the in-frame ones, dropping some. The repertoire has around 1,000,000 clones, approximately 77% of them found once; the top ten carry roughly 0.9%. Study-level results: Naive CD4 clonotypes were shared across a handful of donors at 4% to 5%. Sampling covered nothing but blood. Tissue TCR repertoires likely differ from those found in blood.

Nashville, Tennessee was home to all donors, each a Caucasian adult. The sequenced sample consisted of memory CD4+ T cells from PBMCs. As for subset: CD45RA-negative fraction. This TCR was recovered from a man in his late teens or twenties in good health. Some clones in this sample may be carry-over from other donors' samples. The V and J genes are TRBV30 and TRBJ1-1, with D maybe TRBD1 (6 bases). CDR3 coding DNA: TGTGCCTGGAGCCCGGGGACAAGAGGAGCTTTCTTT. It encodes CAWSPGTRGAFF.